The source of this T cell receptor (beta chain) is a study of cytomegalovirus exposure and HLA in healthy donors. Study background: Across 350 to 500 genotyped donors, 81% landed in the Caucasian-associated ancestry cluster.

A multiplex PCR was run with 60 Vbeta primers and 13 Jbeta primers. TCRdb's copy holds only in-frame clones and misses some; the assay was immunoSEQ multiplex PCR. The data include tens of thousands of clones; the top ten clones carry 15%. The donors (healthy individuals) were bone marrow donors. With 6 bases removed from V and 3 bases from J, the gap between germline ends came to 12 bases. Germline V gives CDR1 KGHSH, CDR2 LQKENI. The CDR3 contains 14 residues. Sequencing was performed on PBMCs. This clonotype originated in a man aged 45 to 65 in good health and CMV-seropositive. J is TRBJ1-5 and V is TRBV18, with D possibly TRBD1 on 5 matching bases. CDR3 coding DNA: TGTGCCAGCTCCCAGGGTGATCACAATCAGCCCCAGCATTTT. Translating it yields CASSQGDHNQPQHF.